This entry describes one TCR beta chain. This specimen comes from a study of technical replicates of blood from a few donors. Assay: immunoSEQ multiplex PCR; the TCRdb copy retains only in-frame clones and omits some. The sample includes approximately 59,000 clones, approximately 83% of them seen just once. Germline V CDR1 and CDR2: SGHTA, FQGNSA. The V gene end was trimmed by 0 bases and the J gene end by 3 bases; junction bases not matched to a gene: 5. The CDR3 covers 16 residues. The chain carries TRBV7-2 and TRBJ2-7, with 10 bases aligning to TRBD2. What was sequenced was PBMCs. The receptor comes from a human donor in good health. Some clones in this sample may be carry-over from other donors' samples. CDR3 residues: CASSLASLAGLYEQYF. CDR3 DNA sequence: TGTGCCAGCAGCTTAGCGTCACTAGCGGGGCTCTACGAGCAGTACTTC.